One and the same sample provided the 32 T cell receptor beta chains below, sequenced in a study of cytomegalovirus exposure and HLA in healthy donors (dated by TCRdb to about 2017). Receptors were amplified or captured by the immunoSEQ multiplex PCR assay. The multiplex PCR relied on a mix of 60 forward primers for TCR Vbeta segments and 13 reverse primers for TCR Jbeta segments. TCRdb holds this immuneACCESS table with in-frame rearrangements only. Some clones are missing; in checked studies, unresolved V genes explain under half, and the rest has no known cause. The data table for this sample lists around 200,000 clones. The top ten clones comprise approximately 0.98% of the sample. The sequencing input was PBMCs. The receptors were sampled from a woman between 25 and 40 years old in good health and CMV-seropositive.

Concerning this clone itself: Within the sample, other DNA sequences also encode this same CDR3. The chain joins TRBV4-3 to TRBJ1-1; D not resolved. This CDR3 is 13 amino acids long. Trimming took 0 bases from V and 1 from J, leaving 3 bases between them. CDR1 and CDR2 from the germline V gene are LGHNA and YSLEER. CDR3 region: CASSQDRNTEAFF. The CDR3 nucleotides are TGCGCCAGCAGCCAAGATCGGAACACTGAAGCTTTCTTT.

V is TRBV10-3 and J is TRBJ2-7; D is possibly TRBD1 (6 bases). CDR3 length: 13 residues. V was pared by 11 bases and J by 2 bases, with 16 bases between. The germline CDR1 and CDR2 sequences are ENHRY and SYGVKD. CDR3 in DNA: TGTGCCGTTTCCAGGGGAGAGGCCTACGAGCAGTACTTC. Translating gives CAVSRGEAYEQYF.

The chain recombines TRBV29-1 with TRBJ2-7; D uncertain. The V gene's germline CDR1 is SQVTM and CDR2 ANQGSEA. CDR3 size: 13 residues. V was shortened by 7 bases and J by 0 bases, with 13 bases between the two germline ends. CDR3 DNA: TGCAGCGCCTCAGAAGGCGGCTCCTACGAGCAGTACTTC. This gives the protein CSASEGGSYEQYF.

The chain couples TRBV6-1 to TRBJ1-6; D is unclear. The V gene's germline CDR1 is MNHNS and CDR2 SASEGT. Trimming pared 3 bases from V and 4 bases from J, leaving 7 bases between. The CDR3 is made up of 14 amino acids. This CDR3 reads CASSDQQYNSPLHF. As DNA, the CDR3 is TGTGCCAGCAGTGACCAACAGTATAATTCACCCCTCCACTTT.

The CDR3 coding sequence is TGTGCCAGCAGCTCTCACACAGGGCCCGTTGGGAAACTGTTTTTT. Protein: CASSSHTGPVGKLFF. The chain couples TRBV11-2 to TRBJ1-4; TRBD1 is a possible D gene (6 bases). Trimming shortened V by 4 bases and J by 11 bases, and 20 bases separated the two germline ends. This CDR3 is built from 15 residues. The germline CDR1 and CDR2 sequences are SGHAT and FQNNGV.

The J gene is TRBJ1-2, the V gene TRBV5-6; tentatively, D is TRBD1 (6 bases). This CDR3 has 13 residues. Trimming took 0 bases from V and 8 from J, leaving 11 bases between them. CDR1 is SGHDT and CDR2 is YYEEEE in the germline V gene. The CDR3 DNA reads as TGTGCCAGCAGCTTGGCCAGGGGTGAGGGCTACACCTTC. Protein: CASSLARGEGYTF.

This CDR3 reads CAISGSSGQIGYTF. Here the CDR3 DNA reads TGTGCCATCAGTGGATCATCTGGGCAGATTGGCTACACCTTC. The chain carries TRBV10-3 and TRBJ1-2; D gene uncertain. Germline assignment: CDR1 ENHRY and CDR2 SYGVKD. The V gene lost 4 bases and the J gene lost 7 bases, with 16 bases spanning the gap. CDR3 length: 14 amino acids.

V is TRBV19 and J is TRBJ1-5, with 7 bases lining up with TRBD1. Germline V gene data show CDR1 as LNHDA and CDR2 as SQIVND (reference sequence). The length of the CDR3 is 12 residues. Trimming removed 5 bases from V and 9 bases from J; junction bases left unmatched: 4. CDR3 sequence reads: CASSLQGWPQHF. CDR3 nucleotide sequence: TGTGCCAGTAGTCTACAGGGGTGGCCCCAGCATTTT.

V is TRBV5-6 and J is TRBJ2-1, with D possibly being TRBD2 (6 bases). In germline, CDR1 is SGHDT, CDR2 YYEEEE. The CDR3 has 17 amino acids. Trimming cost V 4 bases and J 3 bases, with 20 bases left between them. CDR3 sequence (DNA): TGTGCCAGCAGCCCGCCGTTGGCGCGGGGAATCTACAATGAGCAGTTCTTC. Its translation is CASSPPLARGIYNEQFF.

The V call is TRBV19, the J call TRBJ1-2; 8 bases map to TRBD1. CDR3 size: 14 residues. V shed 11 bases, J shed 4 bases, and the junction held 12 bases outside the gene matches. From germline, CDR1 is LNHDA and CDR2 SQIVND (reference sequence). The CDR3, as DNA: TGTGCCGCCTCGGCGGACAGGGCCTTCTATGGCTACACCTTC. Translation gives CAASADRAFYGYTF. The full variable domain, rest sourced from reference TRBV19 and TRBJ1-2, is DGGITQSPKYLFRKEGQNVTLSCEQNLNHDAMYWYRQDPGQGLRLIYYSQIVNDFQKGDIAEGYSVSREKKESFPLTVTSAQKNPTAFYLCAASADRAFYGYTFGSGTRLTVV.

This chain links TRBV18 with TRBJ2-7; weak D call: TRBD1 (6 bases). The CDR3 loop spans 16 amino acids. Trimming removed 4 bases from V and 6 bases from J, with 22 bases in between. CDR1 is KGHSH, CDR2 LQKENI, per germline. CDR3 protein: CASSLTGTSLVSEQYF. DNA of the CDR3: TGTGCCAGCTCACTAACCGGGACATCTTTAGTAAGCGAGCAGTACTTC.

The chain joins TRBV11-3 to TRBJ2-2; D is possibly TRBD1 (6 bases). The germline V and J ends were trimmed by 0 bases and 0 bases, with 8 bases remaining between them. Germline assignment: CDR1 SGHNT and CDR2 YENEEA. This CDR3 comprises 16 residues. The CDR3, as DNA: TGTGCCAGCAGCTTAGAGTGGACAGCGAACACCGGGGAGCTGTTTTTT. This codes for CASSLEWTANTGELFF.

The gene calls are TRBV6-6 and TRBJ1-2; maybe TRBD1 (5 bases). Germline V gives CDR1 MNHNY, CDR2 SVGAGI (reference sequence). This CDR3 has 14 residues. Between the trimmed V and J ends, which lost 5 bases and 0 bases, there was a span of 10 bases. CDR3 nucleotides: TGTGCCAGCAGTGGGCGGACATCTAACTATGGCTACACCTTC. This translates into CASSGRTSNYGYTF.

This rearrangement joins TRBV19 to TRBJ1-5; D ambiguous. The germline V and J ends were trimmed by 5 bases and 5 bases, with 16 bases remaining between them. The CDR3 sequence is 15 residues long. Looked up from germline, CDR1 is LNHDA and CDR2 is SQIVND (reference sequence). The CDR3 sequence is CASSGEVLLHQPQHF. CDR3 sequence (DNA): TGTGCCAGTAGTGGAGAGGTCCTCCTCCATCAGCCCCAGCATTTT.

This chain connects TRBV7-2 to TRBJ2-5, with 11 bases fitting TRBD1. The closer fit of TRBJ2-7 to the DNA end suggests the J call may be wrong. Germline loops: CDR1 SGHTA, CDR2 FQGNSA. This CDR3 is built from 14 residues. CDR3 sequence: CASSWGQGAYEQYF. CDR3 nucleotides: TGTGCCAGCAGCTGGGGACAGGGGGCCTACGAGCAGTACTTC.

The chain links TRBV15 to TRBJ2-7; 9 bases are a match to TRBD2. Germline CDR1 LNHNV, CDR2 YYDKDF (reference sequence). After removal of 0 bases from V and 6 bases from J, the junction contained 6 bases not matched to a gene. The CDR3 spans 15 residues. CDR3 nucleotide sequence: TGTGCCACCAGCAGAGATCGGCTAGCGGGACTCGAGCAGTACTTC. Translating gives CATSRDRLAGLEQYF.

In DNA, the CDR3 is TGTGCCAGCAGCTCTTACGGTGCTAACTATGGCTACACCTTC. The encoded protein is CASSSYGANYGYTF. J is TRBJ1-2 and V is TRBV5-4; no reliable D call. The CDR3 runs to 14 residues. V lost 3 bases to trimming and J lost 0 bases, with 9 bases between them. Germline CDR1 and CDR2: SGHNT and YYREEE (reference sequence).

The CDR3 DNA follows: TGCGCCAGCAGCCAAGTAGACAGGGACACTGAAGCTTTCTTT. It is translated as CASSQVDRDTEAFF. The chain links TRBV4-3 to TRBJ1-1, with 7 bases matching TRBD1. The CDR3 extends over 14 amino acids. V was clipped by 1 base and J by 3 bases; unmatched bases: 2. Germline V gene lookup returns CDR1 LGHNA and CDR2 YSLEER.

This rearrangement joins TRBV4-1 to TRBJ2-7; 12 positions agree with TRBD1. With V trimmed by 3 bases and J by 5 bases, 5 bases remained unmatched. The CDR3 is made up of 15 amino acids. Germline assignment: CDR1 MGHRA and CDR2 YSYEKL. DNA of the CDR3: TGCGCCAGCAGCCATGGGGACAGGGGGCTGGACGAGCAGTACTTC. This codes for CASSHGDRGLDEQYF.

This chain links TRBV5-1 with TRBJ1-1; 7 bases are a match to TRBD1. Germline trimming cut 9 bases from V and 1 base from J; bases unmatched to any gene: 9. The CDR3 spans 14 residues. Germline V gene data show CDR1 as SGHRS and CDR2 as YFSETQ. In nucleotides, the CDR3 is TGCGCCACCAAAACCCAGGGGGGGAACACTGAAGCTTTCTTT. Translation gives CATKTQGGNTEAFF. The full variable domain, in which reference TRBV5-1 and TRBJ1-1 provide the parts outside the CDR3, is KAGVTQTPRYLIKTRGQQVTLSCSPISGHRSVSWYQQTPGQGLQFLFEYFSETQRNKGNFPGRFSGRQFSNSRSEMNVSTLELGDSALYLCATKTQGGNTEAFFGQGTRLTVV.

The rearrangement joins TRBV2 to TRBJ2-1; 13 bases match TRBD2. The CDR3 is 14 residues long. V lost 5 bases and J lost 9; bases outside the gene matches: 4. Germline V gives CDR1 SNHLY, CDR2 FYNNEI. The CDR3, as DNA: TGTGCCAGCAGTCAACTAGCGGGGGGGCCTGAGCAGTTCTTC. Translation: CASSQLAGGPEQFF.

The chain combines TRBV5-8 with TRBJ1-5; D unclear. V shed 2 bases and J shed 1 base, with 13 bases lying between them. CDR1 and CDR2 (germline): SGHTS, YDEGEE. The CDR3 runs 16 residues. The CDR3 protein is CASSFLWAWSNQPQHF. The CDR3 DNA reads TGTGCCAGCAGCTTCTTATGGGCTTGGAGCAATCAGCCCCAGCATTTT.

The V and J genes are TRBV7-2 and TRBJ2-7; a possible D gene is TRBD1 (6 bases). The CDR3 has 15 amino acids. Per germline, CDR1 SGHTA and CDR2 FQGNSA. Trimming removed 1 base at V and 1 base at J, with 11 bases between. The CDR3 DNA reads as TGTGCCAGCAGCTTAGAACAGGGCTCGTCCTACGAGCAGTACTTC. The encoded protein is CASSLEQGSSYEQYF.

The chain has TRBV10-3 and TRBJ1-1, with 8 bases matching TRBD1. This CDR3 has 15 amino acids. Germline values: CDR1 ENHRY, CDR2 SYGVKD. V was pared by 0 bases and J by 4 bases, with 4 bases of the junction left unmatched. DNA of the CDR3: TGTGCCATCAGTGAGTCAGGGACAGGCGGCACTGAAGCTTTCTTT. Translating it yields CAISESGTGGTEAFF.

CDR3 nucleotide sequence: TGTGCCAGCAGCTTAAGGGAGGGACAGCCCCAGCATTTT. Protein: CASSLREGQPQHF. V usage is TRBV7-9 and J usage is TRBJ1-5; D gene unclear. Per germline, CDR1 SEHNR and CDR2 FQNEAQ (reference sequence). There are 13 residues in the CDR3. V shed 2 bases and J shed 7 bases, with 9 bases lying between them.

The chain recombines TRBV5-5 with TRBJ2-7, with D maybe TRBD2 (6 bases). V was pared by 8 bases and J by 3 bases, with 15 bases between. The CDR3 extends over 13 amino acids. Germline values: CDR1 SGHKS, CDR2 YYEKEE (reference sequence). The CDR3 DNA is TGTGCCAGTGGGGCAGGGAGGTTCTACGAGCAGTACTTC. It is translated as CASGAGRFYEQYF.

V usage is TRBV27 and J usage is TRBJ1-6; 8 bases agree with TRBD1. With V trimmed by 4 bases and J by 6 bases, 11 bases remained unmatched. The germline V gene encodes CDR1 MNHEY and CDR2 SMNVEV (reference sequence). CDR3 size: 17 residues. The CDR3 protein is CASSWGGTGIPNSPLHF. The CDR3 DNA follows: TGTGCCAGCAGTTGGGGTGGGACAGGCATACCTAATTCACCCCTCCACTTT.

The chain recombines TRBV7-9 with TRBJ1-3; D call uncertain. V lost 3 bases and J lost 4, with 7 bases in between. Germline V gene data show CDR1 as SEHNR and CDR2 as FQNEAQ (reference sequence). The CDR3 totals 13 residues. This CDR3 reads CASSFSRGNTIYF. CDR3 bases: TGTGCCAGCAGCTTCAGCAGGGGAAACACCATATATTTT.

The gene calls are TRBV25-1 and TRBJ1-4; D gene unclear. This CDR3 region has 16 residues. With 6 bases removed from V and 6 bases from J, the gap between germline ends came to 20 bases. Germline V gene sequence: CDR1 MGHDK, CDR2 SYGVNS. This CDR3 is CASRKGLGVADEKLFF. The CDR3 DNA is TGTGCCAGCAGGAAGGGTCTCGGGGTCGCGGATGAAAAACTGTTTTTT.

The chain combines TRBV4-1 with TRBJ1-2, with D unresolved. Germline values: CDR1 MGHRA, CDR2 YSYEKL. V was cut by 2 bases and J by 7 bases, with 17 bases left in between. This CDR3 spans 15 amino acids. CDR3 amino acids: CASSQSRVVGRGYTF. The DNA for the CDR3 is TGCGCCAGCAGCCAATCGAGGGTGGTCGGTCGTGGCTACACCTTC.

This CDR3 is CASRRTGGASGELFF. The CDR3 DNA sequence: TGTGCCAGCAGAAGAACGGGGGGGGCGTCCGGGGAGCTGTTTTTT. The gene calls are TRBV14 and TRBJ2-2; 8 bases match TRBD2. Trimming took 6 bases from V and 6 from J; bases not matched to a gene: 9. The CDR3 spans 15 residues. Germline V lookup: CDR1 SGHDN, CDR2 FVKESK.

The genes are TRBV7-9 and TRBJ2-2; tentatively, D is TRBD2 (6 bases). V lost 5 bases and J lost 4, with 26 bases in between. The germline V gene encodes CDR1 SEHNR and CDR2 FQNEAQ (reference sequence). The CDR3 extends over 19 amino acids. The CDR3 nucleotides are TGTGCCAGCAGCCACCGGGCGATCAGGGCAGGAGGGTCCACCGGGGAGCTGTTTTTT. This codes for CASSHRAIRAGGSTGELFF.